This T cell receptor beta chain was recorded in a study of blood T cell repertoires in COVID-19. The CDR3 runs to 15 residues. Germline CDR1 reads ENHRY; CDR2 reads SYGVKD. With 10 bases clipped from V and 5 bases from J, the junction kept 16 bases outside the gene matches. Some clones are missing from TCRdb's copy, which holds only in-frame ones; the method was immunoSEQ multiplex PCR. The sample carries about 250,000 clones, about 83% recorded once. The sample was peripheral blood. The rearrangement uses TRBV10-3 and TRBJ2-5; 7 bases align to TRBD2. This TCR derives from a woman at least 80 years old with COVID-19, enrolled during active disease. CDR3 loop: CATAGLAALGETQYF. Written as DNA, the CDR3 is TGTGCCACCGCGGGGCTAGCGGCCCTCGGGGAGACCCAGTACTTC.